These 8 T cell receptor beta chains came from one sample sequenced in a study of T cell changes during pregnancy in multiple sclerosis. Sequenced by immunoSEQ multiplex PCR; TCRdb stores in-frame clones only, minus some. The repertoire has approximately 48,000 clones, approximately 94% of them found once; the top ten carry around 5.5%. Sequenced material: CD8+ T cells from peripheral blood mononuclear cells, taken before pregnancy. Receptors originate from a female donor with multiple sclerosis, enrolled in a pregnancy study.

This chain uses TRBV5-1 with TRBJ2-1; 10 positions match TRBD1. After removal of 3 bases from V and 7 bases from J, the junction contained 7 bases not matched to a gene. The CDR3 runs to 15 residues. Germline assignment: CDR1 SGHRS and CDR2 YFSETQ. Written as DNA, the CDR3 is TGCGCCAGCAGCTCATTCGGGACAGGGGTAAATGAGCAGTTCTTC. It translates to CASSSFGTGVNEQFF.

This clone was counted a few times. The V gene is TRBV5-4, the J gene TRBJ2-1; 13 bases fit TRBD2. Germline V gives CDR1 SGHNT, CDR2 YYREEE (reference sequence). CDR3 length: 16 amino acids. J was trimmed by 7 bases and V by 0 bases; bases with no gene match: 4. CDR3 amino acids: CASSLGTSGGGNEQFF. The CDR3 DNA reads TGTGCCAGCAGCTTGGGTACTAGCGGGGGGGGGAATGAGCAGTTCTTC.

The CDR3 sequence is CASSIGTIGYTF. In DNA form, the CDR3 reads TGTGCCAGTAGTATCGGGACAATTGGCTACACCTTC. The rearrangement links TRBV19 to TRBJ1-2; D possibly corresponds to TRBD1 (6 bases). V lost 3 bases and J 7 bases, leaving 9 bases between the germline ends. In germline, CDR1 is LNHDA, CDR2 SQIVND (reference sequence). This CDR3 region has 12 residues.

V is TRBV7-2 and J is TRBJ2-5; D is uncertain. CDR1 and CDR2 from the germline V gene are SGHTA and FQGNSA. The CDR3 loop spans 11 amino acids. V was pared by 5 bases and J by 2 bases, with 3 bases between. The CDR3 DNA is TGTGCCAGCAGCCCACAAGAGACCCAGTACTTC. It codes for CASSPQETQYF.

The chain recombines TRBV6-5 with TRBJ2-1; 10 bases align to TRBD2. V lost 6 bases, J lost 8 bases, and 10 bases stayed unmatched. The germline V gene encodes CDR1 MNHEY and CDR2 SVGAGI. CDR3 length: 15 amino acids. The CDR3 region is CASRLLAGVVDEQFF. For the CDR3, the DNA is TGTGCCAGCAGACTCCTAGCGGGAGTGGTCGATGAGCAGTTCTTC.

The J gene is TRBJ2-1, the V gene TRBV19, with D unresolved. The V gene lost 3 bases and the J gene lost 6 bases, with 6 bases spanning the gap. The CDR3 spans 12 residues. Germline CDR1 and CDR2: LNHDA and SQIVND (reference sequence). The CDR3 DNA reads TGTGCCAGTAGTATGGTCGGCAATGAGCAGTTCTTC. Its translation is CASSMVGNEQFF.

CDR3 nucleotides: TGTGCCAGCAGCCAACGGCCAGGCGGGGGTAGGGAAGGTGAAAAACTGTTTTTT. Translated, it gives CASSQRPGGGREGEKLFF. The chain uses TRBV7-9 and TRBJ1-4; D might be TRBD1 (5 bases). Trimming removed 5 bases from V and 7 bases from J, with 26 bases in between. Germline CDR1 SEHNR, CDR2 FQNEAQ (reference sequence). This CDR3 spans 18 amino acids.

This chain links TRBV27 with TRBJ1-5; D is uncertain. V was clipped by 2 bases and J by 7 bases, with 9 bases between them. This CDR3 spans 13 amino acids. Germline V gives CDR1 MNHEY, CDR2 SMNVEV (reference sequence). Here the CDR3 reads CASSLGMEQPQHF. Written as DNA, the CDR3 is TGTGCCAGCAGTTTAGGAATGGAGCAGCCCCAGCATTTT.